The 14 T cell receptor beta chains reported below all come from one sample, sequenced in a study of T cell repertoires in cytomegalovirus infection. TCRdb processed the reads anew with MiXCR; each CDR3 protein has one entry. The sample has approximately 270,000 distinct CDR3 sequences; around 20% are singletons. Their antigens remain unidentified. The sequencing here drew on cultured PBMCs, taken from culture after CMV antigen stimulation. These receptors all stem from a human donor in good health (CMV status not recorded). Some clones in this sample may be carry-over from other donors' samples.

This clonotype occurred many times. The J gene is TRBJ2-1, the V gene TRBV6-5; perhaps TRBD2 as D (6 bases). V lost 0 bases and J lost 6, with 12 bases in between. This CDR3 has 15 residues. Germline V gene lookup returns CDR1 MNHEY and CDR2 SVGAGI. The CDR3: CASSYSALAPNEQFF. CDR3 DNA sequence: TGTGCCAGCAGTTACTCGGCACTAGCCCCCAATGAGCAGTTCTTC.

This sequence joins TRBV29-1 and TRBJ1-5; D not certain. This CDR3 is built from 13 residues. V shed 4 bases and J shed 0 bases, with 7 bases lying between them. In germline, CDR1 is SQVTM, CDR2 ANQGSEA. This chain's CDR3 is CSVVAGSNQPQHF. The CDR3 DNA is TGCAGCGTTGTAGCGGGTAGCAATCAGCCCCAGCATTTT. The whole variable domain, filled in from reference TRBV29-1 and TRBJ1-5, reads SAVISQKPSRDICQRGTSLTIQCQVDSQVTMMFWYRQQPGQSLTLIATANQGSEATYESGFVIDKFPISRPNLTFSTLTVSNMSPEDSSIYLCSVVAGSNQPQHFGDGTRLSIL.

The V call is TRBV7-9, the J call TRBJ2-5; TRBD2 aligns across 7 bases. CDR3 size: 13 residues. From germline, CDR1 is SEHNR and CDR2 FQNEAQ (reference sequence). J was trimmed by 12 bases and V by 4 bases; bases with no gene match: 11. CDR3 protein: CASSSGWEGEEYF. The CDR3 nucleotides are TGTGCCAGCAGCTCAGGGTGGGAGGGTGAAGAGTACTTC.

The rearrangement joins TRBV15 to TRBJ2-3, with 15 bases fitting TRBD2. Germline V lookup: CDR1 LNHNV, CDR2 YYDKDF (reference sequence). This CDR3 contains 17 residues. After removal of 6 bases from V and 2 bases from J, the junction contained 6 bases not matched to a gene. In nucleotides, the CDR3 is TGTGCCACCAGAAAGGGACTAGCGGGAGGAGCCACAGATACGCAGTATTTT. Protein product: CATRKGLAGGATDTQYF. The full variable domain, its missing parts supplied by reference TRBV15 and TRBJ2-3, is DAMVIQNPRYQVTQFGKPVTLSCSQTLNHNVMYWYQQKSSQAPKLLFHYYDKDFNNEADTPDNFQSRRPNTSFCFLDIRSPGLGDTAMYLCATRKGLAGGATDTQYFGPGTRLTVL.

At least ten counts were recorded for this clonotype. This chain connects TRBV7-3 to TRBJ2-1; D possibly corresponds to TRBD2 (6 bases). Per the germline V gene, CDR1 is SGHTA and CDR2 is FQGTGA. Between the trimmed V and J ends, which lost 2 bases and 4 bases, there was a span of 24 bases. This CDR3 spans 19 amino acids. Here the CDR3 DNA reads TGTGCCAGCAGCTTAGAGGCGGGATCCGGTAGGGTTCCGTACAATGAGCAGTTCTTC. Translation: CASSLEAGSGRVPYNEQFF.

The chain is built from TRBV3-1 and TRBJ2-7, with TRBD2 as a possible D gene (5 bases). CDR1 is LGHDT, CDR2 YNNKEL, per germline (reference sequence). This CDR3 has 13 amino acids. Trimming left V 4 bases short and J 4 bases short, with 11 bases between. In nucleotides, the CDR3 is TGTGCCAGCAGCCGAGGGTCCCCTTACGAGCAGTACTTC. It encodes CASSRGSPYEQYF.

CDR3 DNA sequence: TGTGCCACCGGGAGGGCCACAGATACGCAGTATTTT. It codes for CATGRATDTQYF. The chain is built from TRBV10-3 and TRBJ2-3; 8 positions match TRBD2. The junction had 2 bases not matched to a gene; V was cut back by 10 bases and J by 2 bases. Germline CDR1 and CDR2: ENHRY and SYGVKD. The CDR3 loop spans 12 amino acids.

The sample holds a few counts of this clonotype. This rearrangement joins TRBV10-1 to TRBJ1-3; perhaps TRBD1 as D (5 bases). Trimming cost V 7 bases and J 0 bases, with 16 bases left between them. The V gene's germline CDR1 is WNHNN and CDR2 SYGVQD (reference sequence). The CDR3 consists of 16 residues. CDR3 in amino acids: CASTGRGLSSGNTIYF. The CDR3 DNA is TGCGCCAGCACCGGGAGGGGTCTGAGCTCTGGAAACACCATATATTTT.

This clonotype was detected ten times or more. The CDR3 region is CASTRSLAQRTDTQYF. The CDR3 DNA reads TGTGCCAGCACCCGATCACTAGCCCAACGCACAGATACGCAGTATTTT. The rearrangement uses TRBV7-2 and TRBJ2-3; D possibly corresponds to TRBD2 (6 bases). The ends were cut back, 7 bases at V and 1 base at J, with 18 bases in the middle. The V gene's germline CDR1 is SGHTA and CDR2 FQGNSA. CDR3 length equals 16 residues.

For this clonotype: The junction does not match germline at one end; this may be a read error. The V call is TRBV7-8, the J call TRBJ2-5; 9 bases match TRBD2. The CDR3 contains 14 residues. Germline CDR1 is SGHVS and CDR2 is FQNEAQ. The CDR3 sequence: CASSPTSGQETQNF. DNA of the CDR3: TGTGCCAGCAGCCCGACTAGCGGCCAAGAGACCCAGAACTTC.

V is TRBV6-2 or TRBV6-3 and J is TRBJ2-5; the match to TRBD1 covers 9 bases. J gave up 4 bases and V 0 bases, and 3 bases lay outside the gene matches. CDR1 and CDR2 (germline): MNHEY, SVGEGT. CDR3 length: 15 residues. For the CDR3, the DNA is TGTGCCAGCAGTTACTCGACAGGGGGATTAGAGACCCAGTACTTC. This sequence encodes CASSYSTGGLETQYF.

A few counts support this clonotype. The chain joins TRBV12-3 or TRBV12-4 to TRBJ1-5; 9 bases match TRBD1. Trimming at V came to 1 base and at J to 4 bases, leaving 2 bases not matched to a gene. CDR3 length: 15 residues. The CDR3 reads CASSLGQGENQPQHF. CDR3 in DNA: TGTGCCAGCAGTTTAGGACAGGGGGAGAATCAGCCCCAGCATTTT.

As regards this clonotype: A read error may produce the germline difference seen at one junction end. The rearrangement uses TRBV12-3 or TRBV12-4 and TRBJ1-4; a possible D gene is TRBD1 (5 bases). The CDR3 extends over 17 amino acids. CDR3 in DNA: TGTGCCAGCAGGAGGGGAAGGCGAGGCGAGACTAATGCAAAACTGTTTTTT. Amino acid sequence: CASRRGRRGETNAKLFF.

The V and J genes are TRBV6-1 and TRBJ2-7; D not certain. V was trimmed by 6 bases and J by 4 bases, leaving 19 bases between them. From germline, CDR1 is MNHNS and CDR2 SASEGT. This CDR3 spans 15 amino acids. CDR3 region: CASRTSTWVPYEQYF. The CDR3 bases are TGTGCCAGCAGAACCAGTACATGGGTCCCATACGAGCAGTACTTC.